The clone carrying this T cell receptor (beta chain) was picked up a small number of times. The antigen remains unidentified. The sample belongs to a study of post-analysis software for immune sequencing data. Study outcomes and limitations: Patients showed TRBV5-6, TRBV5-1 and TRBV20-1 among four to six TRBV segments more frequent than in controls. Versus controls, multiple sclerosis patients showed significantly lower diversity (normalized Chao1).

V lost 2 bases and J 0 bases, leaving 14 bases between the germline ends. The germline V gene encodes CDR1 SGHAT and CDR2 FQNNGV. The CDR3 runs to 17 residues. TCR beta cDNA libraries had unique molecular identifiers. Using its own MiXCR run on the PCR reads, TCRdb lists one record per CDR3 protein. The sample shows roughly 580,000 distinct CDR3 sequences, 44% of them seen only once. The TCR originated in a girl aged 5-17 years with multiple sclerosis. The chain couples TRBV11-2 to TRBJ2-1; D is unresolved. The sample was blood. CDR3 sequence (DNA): TGTGCCAGCAGCTTAATTTTCGACACCACCTCCTACAATGAGCAGTTCTTC. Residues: CASSLIFDTTSYNEQFF. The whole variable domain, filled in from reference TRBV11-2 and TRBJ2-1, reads EAGVAQSPRYKIIEKRQSVAFWCNPISGHATLYWYQQILGQGPKLLIQFQNNGVVDDSQLPKDRFSAERLKGVDSTLKIQPAKLEDSAVYLCASSLIFDTTSYNEQFFGPGTRLTVL.